These T cell receptor beta chains were read from a single sample in a study of blood T cell repertoires in COVID-19. TCRdb's table, derived via immunoSEQ multiplex PCR, lists solely in-frame clones and lacks some. The sample lists 100,000 or so clones, 70% to 80% seen once, with approximately 29% in the top ten. Sequences were obtained from peripheral blood. The receptors derive from a man between 65 and 80 years old with active or convalescent COVID-19. The CDR3 runs from the conserved cysteine through the conserved F or W. The size of a clone is reported for some rows only, either as once, few or many, or as a class for expanded clones.

V gene	clone size	J gene	CDR3 protein
TRBV2	once	TRBJ1-5	CAGGQGNQPQHF
TRBV5-6	-	TRBJ1-6	CASSRNSPLHF
TRBV3-1/TRBV3-2	-	TRBJ2-5	CASSQIAGGARRTKRETQYF
TRBV18	-	TRBJ2-7	CASSPRGGGYEQYF
TRBV28	-	TRBJ1-4	CASSPRTGGEGEKLFF
TRBV14	-	TRBJ1-1	CASSQGAVLSTEAFF
TRBV27	-	TRBJ2-7	CASSFRPSGLAVYEQYF
TRBV11-2	-	TRBJ1-2	CASSTGQLGGYTF
TRBV4-1	medium-sized	TRBJ2-5	CASRVEGAGETQYF
TRBV7-9	few	TRBJ2-1	CASRPRELAGGSYNEQFF
TRBV27	-	TRBJ1-2	CASSEYFGGSDYGYTF
TRBV4-3	few	TRBJ2-3	CASSQGPSSGSRTDTQYF
TRBV27	-	TRBJ2-2	CASSFVAGLTGELFF
TRBV5-4	-	TRBJ1-4	CASSLEATQGEKLFF
TRBV2	-	TRBJ1-5	CASSEGGARNQPQHF
TRBV3-1/TRBV3-2	once	TRBJ2-3	CASSLGTGGNTQYF
TRBV19	-	TRBJ2-2	CASSLRQGTGELFF
TRBV4-2	-	TRBJ2-3	CASSQGLRTDTQYF
TRBV19	-	TRBJ1-1	CASSPGQQLEAFF
TRBV25-1	-	TRBJ2-7	CASSHWTTGGEQYF
TRBV12-3/TRBV12-4	-	TRBJ2-1	CASRSQGNEQFF
TRBV6-6	-	TRBJ1-2	CASSYLGTGVGYTF
TRBV7-8	many	TRBJ2-1	CASSFWTSGTNEQFF
TRBV5-8	once	TRBJ2-7	CASSLGLAISYEQYF
TRBV5-1	-	TRBJ2-7	CASSYRDRGDEQYF
TRBV11-3	-	TRBJ2-1	CASSLGGLADNEQFF
TRBV24-1	-	TRBJ1-1	CATSDGRNTEAFF
TRBV5-1	once	TRBJ1-4	CASKTGADEKLFF
TRBV16	few	TRBJ2-7	CASSQSRPGKGYF
TRBV6-5	-	TRBJ1-5	CASSYSGGPNQPQHF
TRBV6-1	few	TRBJ2-1	CASSERGSANEQFF
TRBV2	-	TRBJ1-2	CASKYSNNYGYTF
TRBV19	many	TRBJ1-2	CASSRRGEGSGYTF
TRBV7-9	-	TRBJ2-1	CASSRPGTANNEQFF
TRBV5-1	-	TRBJ2-4	CASSSPNSNPIPILAKNIQYF
TRBV2	-	TRBJ2-2	CASRRAGGPGELFF
TRBV3-1/TRBV3-2	-	TRBJ1-1	CASRGQLYGGAAFF
TRBV4-3	-	TRBJ2-3	CASSPGQGADTQYF
TRBV28	-	TRBJ1-6	CASSHNNSPLHF
TRBV12-3/TRBV12-4	-	TRBJ2-5	CASSSGFQETQYF
TRBV28	few	TRBJ1-2	CASSPPGQGLGGYTF
TRBV29-1	-	TRBJ1-2	CSVEGSLLTGEGYTF
TRBV7-9	many	TRBJ2-2	CASSGRVDGELFF
TRBV15	-	TRBJ1-6	CATSLDRVNSPLHF
TRBV5-4	-	TRBJ1-2	CASSLKLGSNYGYTF
TRBV4-2	-	TRBJ1-4	CASSQNPGTGNEKLFF
TRBV29-1	-	TRBJ2-1	CSVMGGTSYNEQFF
TRBV10-3	-	TRBJ2-2	CAIHRGGRGTGELFF
TRBV4-2	-	TRBJ1-2	CASTVGQSHYGYTF
TRBV7-8	-	TRBJ1-2	CASSLHQGVWGYTF
TRBV24-1	-	TRBJ2-2	CATSDPTGATTGELFF